This entry concerns a single T cell receptor beta chain. What this receptor recognizes is not known. This entry belongs to a study of T cells in severe cutaneous drug reactions (dated by TCRdb to between 2018 and 2021). A note on the overall study: Patients were recruited between the early 2010s and the late 2010s from Taiwan, Thailand and a European registry network. Enrollment was limited to patients whose SJS/TEN or DRESS diagnosis was probable or definite according to RegiSCAR criteria. The Naranjo algorithm and the ALDEN drug causality algorithm were used to identify the culprit drug. Patients in either the acute or the recovery stage provided biological samples, such as blister fluids/cells and PBMC. Single-cell sequencing, quantitative PCR validation, functional assays and transgenic mouse experiments were combined with bulk TCR sequencing. Libraries were prepared using iRepertoire multiplex PCR, and a comparison was cited by the authors in which similar capture of abundant clonotypes was shown across iRepertoire and 5' RACE methods with or without UMI.

General conclusions and limits of the study: TRBV12-4 usage was strongly increased in CBZ-SJS/TEN patients, averaging roughly 30% in blister cells and around 5% in PBMC. All seven CBZ-SJS/TEN blister samples contained a public TCRbeta CDR3 (mean around 15%), which was undetectable or scarce in tolerant-control and healthy-donor PBMC. According to the authors, further study is still needed to determine whether the public TCR generalizes to SJS/TEN caused by other drugs.

The donors whose samples were sequenced had carbamazepine-induced Stevens-Johnson syndrome or toxic epidermal necrolysis (CBZ-SJS/TEN). To search for drug-specific clonotypes, the T cell receptor repertoires of patients with drug-induced severe cutaneous adverse reactions were profiled by next-generation sequencing. The RNA was isolated from either blister cells of skin lesions or peripheral blood mononuclear cells. For both bulk and single-cell sequencing, libraries were prepared with the iRepertoire multiplex PCR system and TCR subtype-specific primers. Multiplex PCR with primers targeting V, D and J gene regions was used to generate bulk TCR beta libraries. Bulk TCR library preparation used roughly 100-550 ng of RNA per sample as input. Bulk TCR beta amplicons were sequenced on an Illumina MiSeq. For the original study's pipeline: Sample misassignments and low-quality sequencing reads were removed through quality control steps. CDR3 was defined as the amino acids between the V-gene Y[YFLI]C motif and the J-segment [FW]GXGT motif. CDR3 clonotypes and TRBV and TRBJ gene assignments were based on the IMGT database. For each sample, TRBV expression was normalized against the mean for the same gene in PBMC from approximately 44 healthy donors. TCRdb reprocessed the reads into one record per CDR3 protein sequence, lacking DNA. Here the V and J calls rest on TCRdb's processing, not on the authors' analysis. The sample's clone listing holds some 9,900 distinct CDR3 sequences. The ten most abundant clones make up 20% to 25% of the sample.

CDR1 SQVTM and CDR2 ANQGSEA were looked up in the germline V gene. There are 13 amino acids in the CDR3, from cysteine to phenylalanine inclusive. A DNA sequence was not provided. The sequenced sample consisted of cells from a skin blister. Per the publication, the cell subset or site label means: unsorted cells from skin lesion blisters. The V gene is TRBV29-1 and the J gene is TRBJ2-1; TCRdb designates TRBD2, a call that cannot be tested without DNA. The source is a human donor with Stevens-Johnson syndrome, a severe cutaneous drug reaction. The CDR3 amino acid sequence is: CSVRAGGPNEQFF.